This T cell receptor beta chain was documented in a study of blood T cell repertoires in COVID-19. The CDR3 contains 15 residues. Trimming removed 7 bases from V and 8 bases from J, with 18 bases in between. Germline values: CDR1 ENHRY, CDR2 SYGVKD. The protocol was immunoSEQ multiplex PCR, while the TCRdb copy is restricted to in-frame clones and leaves out a portion. This table holds about 170,000 clones, roughly 87% found once. This chain links TRBV10-3 with TRBJ1-6, with a possible D match to TRBD1 (5 bases). Material for sequencing was PBMCs or T cells enriched from blood (not recorded which). The receptor's source is a human donor with acute COVID-19. The donor label of this sample is uncertain. CDR3 bases: TGTGCCATCAAGCAGGGTCGGAGATTGGATTCACCCCTCCACTTT. Translated: CAIKQGRRLDSPLHF.